The 4 T cell receptor beta chains listed next were all sequenced from one sample in a study of T cell changes during pregnancy in multiple sclerosis. Produced via immunoSEQ multiplex PCR; TCRdb's table is partial and in-frame only. The profile covers 30,000 to 45,000 clones, with approximately 85% appearing a single time and approximately 1.2% taken by the ten largest. The sample here was CD4+ T cells from peripheral blood mononuclear cells, taken before pregnancy. The receptor source for this set is a female donor with multiple sclerosis, enrolled in a pregnancy study.

This chain links TRBV7-2 with TRBJ2-7; 7 nucleotides align to TRBD1. Unmatched junction bases numbered 5, after V lost 2 bases and J lost 7 bases. From germline, CDR1 is SGHTA and CDR2 FQGNSA. The CDR3 spans 13 residues. The CDR3 protein is CASSLTGASEQYF. In DNA, the CDR3 is TGTGCCAGCAGCTTAACAGGGGCCTCGGAGCAGTACTTC.

The chain employs TRBV6-4 and TRBJ2-3; 10 bases are a match to TRBD2. This CDR3 is built from 15 residues. The V gene's germline CDR1 is MRHNA and CDR2 SNTAGT. J gave up 4 bases and V 0 bases, and 1 base lay outside the gene matches. DNA for the CDR3: TGTGCCAGCAGTGACTCAGCGGGAGGGCCAGATACGCAGTATTTT. Translating it yields CASSDSAGGPDTQYF.

The rearrangement links TRBV28 to TRBJ1-2; D unresolved. The germline V and J ends were trimmed by 10 bases and 7 bases, with 28 bases remaining between them. The CDR3 consists of 16 residues. The V gene's germline CDR1 is MDHEN and CDR2 SYDVKM. This CDR3 is CATLIWAFNALGGYTF. The CDR3 DNA sequence: TGTGCCACCTTAATATGGGCCTTTAACGCCCTTGGTGGCTACACCTTC.

This chain connects TRBV5-1 to TRBJ1-5, with 8 bases identical to TRBD1. Germline CDR1 SGHRS, CDR2 YFSETQ. The CDR3 contains 15 residues. The junction had 3 bases not matched to a gene; V was cut back by 4 bases and J by 0 bases. The CDR3 spells CASSPQGASNQPQHF. CDR3 DNA: TGCGCCAGCAGCCCGCAGGGGGCTAGCAATCAGCCCCAGCATTTT.